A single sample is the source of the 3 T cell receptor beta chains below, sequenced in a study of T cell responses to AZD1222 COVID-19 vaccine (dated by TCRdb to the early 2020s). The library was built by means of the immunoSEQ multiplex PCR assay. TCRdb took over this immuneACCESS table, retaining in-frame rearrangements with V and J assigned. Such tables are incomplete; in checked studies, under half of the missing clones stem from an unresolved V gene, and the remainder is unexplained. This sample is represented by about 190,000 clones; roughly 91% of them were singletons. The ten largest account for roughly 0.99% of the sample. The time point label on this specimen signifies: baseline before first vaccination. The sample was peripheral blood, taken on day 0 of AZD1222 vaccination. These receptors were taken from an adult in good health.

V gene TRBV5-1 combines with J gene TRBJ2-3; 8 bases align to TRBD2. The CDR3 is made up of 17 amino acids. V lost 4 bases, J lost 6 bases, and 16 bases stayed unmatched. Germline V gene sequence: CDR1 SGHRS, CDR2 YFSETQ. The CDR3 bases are TGCGCCAGCAGCGACCCGGGTGCGGGAGGCTCATGGGATACGCAGTATTTT. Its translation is CASSDPGAGGSWDTQYF.

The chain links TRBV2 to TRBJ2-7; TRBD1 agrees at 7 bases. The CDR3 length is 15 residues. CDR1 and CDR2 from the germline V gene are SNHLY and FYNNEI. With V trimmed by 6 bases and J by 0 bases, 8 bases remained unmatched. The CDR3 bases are TGTGCCAGCAGGTTGACACAGGGGAGCTCCTACGAGCAGTACTTC. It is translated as CASRLTQGSSYEQYF.

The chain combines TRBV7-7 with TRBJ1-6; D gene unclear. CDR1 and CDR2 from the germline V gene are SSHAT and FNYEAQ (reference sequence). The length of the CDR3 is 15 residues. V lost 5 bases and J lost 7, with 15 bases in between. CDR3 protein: CASSLSQAPNSPLHF. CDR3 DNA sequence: TGTGCCAGCAGCCTCAGTCAGGCTCCAAATTCACCCCTCCACTTT. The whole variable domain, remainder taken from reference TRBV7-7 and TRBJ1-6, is GAGVSQSPRYKVTKRGQDVTLRCDPISSHATLYWYQQALGQGPEFLTYFNYEAQPDKSGLPSDRFSAERPEGSISTLTIQRTEQRDSAMYRCASSLSQAPNSPLHFGNGTRLTVT.